This T cell receptor (beta chain) originates from a study of cytomegalovirus exposure and HLA in healthy donors (dated by TCRdb to 2016 to 2017). Regarding the complete study: An earlier analysis of some 620 of the donors reported about 280 Gb of sequence data and around 120 million unique TCR beta sequences obtained from approximately 180 million T cells. Around 320 gigabases of sequencing data and tens of millions of unique TCR sequences were included in an early release covering 550 to 800 HLA-typed donors. Of the roughly 400 genotyped donors, roughly 85% fell in the genetic ancestry cluster associated with self-reported Caucasian donors. The study aimed to test whether signatures of past pathogen exposure could be identified by cataloging public T cell receptors. The T cell repertoires of some 670 subjects were profiled by immunosequencing and related to cytomegalovirus serostatus. A separate validation cohort of approximately 120 different subjects was used in addition to the 666-subject first cohort. The study combined high-throughput TCR immunosequencing, statistical association of individual TCRs with disease status, and machine learning to predict cytomegalovirus infection status. A later analysis re-analyzed previously published TCR beta repertoires from about 730 donors and added high-resolution HLA genotyping to study TCR occurrence patterns. Rather than using new phenotypic data, the later analysis identified candidate immune exposures from TCR beta sequences and from how often those sequences occurred across donors. In an earlier analysis of 587 of the donors, high-throughput TCR beta sequencing was used to judge whether each TCR beta V gene segment behaved as functional or pseudogenic. Donor age, sex, ethnicity and CMV serostatus were compiled together with the repertoire data. Genome-wide SNP genotypes for about 55% of the roughly 670 donors were used in a later genetic analysis, which treated that subset as a discovery cohort. Every repertoire in the discovery cohort had been generated on one and the same sequencing platform. Class I and class II HLA loci were covered by the typing at four-digit resolution. Typing coverage varied by locus: 629-630 donors for A, B, C, DRB1 and DQB1; more than 500 for DQA1; over 600 for DPA1; 400 to 480 for DPB1. Roughly five DR-DQ haplotypes were handled as single units for association and clustering, since linkage in the cohort was strong. Among roughly 400 genotyped donors of the cohort, an average of about 240,000 unique TCR beta nucleotide sequences was sequenced per donor, of which approximately 19% were non-productive. Study-wide findings and limitations: Correlated functional status among segregating V segments might reflect linkage disequilibrium, but an unknown experimental factor could not be ruled out. Assigning TCR associations to individual alleles was difficult when HLA alleles, especially DR and DQ, strongly co-occurred. Most TCR sequences were observed very rarely across donors, whereas some public TCRs were present in many individuals. Sequencing depth was assumed to be roughly uniform across donors in the presence/absence analyses, though that assumption may not hold. In vitro tests confirmed that a few of the cytomegalovirus-associated TCR beta chains recognize cytomegalovirus antigens. Immune exposure information for the cohort was limited to CMV serostatus. An earlier analysis of approximately 600 of the donors showed that most TCR beta V segments appeared in productive rearrangements either about 87% or about 30% of the time, which broadly matched IMGT annotations. A further reported finding was that TCR beta sequences accurately predicted the HLA-A and HLA-B alleles for most subjects in the first cohort. The cohort was sequenced for TCR beta chains only, and without alpha or paired-chain data the features that could be detected were limited. A later genetic analysis reported fewer N-insertions in productive TCRs among donors in an Asian-associated ancestry cluster than the roughly 690-donor mean. According to the authors, the approach could potentially be generalized to other disease states and immunological phenotypes. According to a later analysis, most CMV-associated TCR beta chains appeared to be HLA-restricted, and the HLA associations seemed to be driven largely by CMV exposure. In a later analysis, several top co-occurrence clusters were reported to appear linked to parvovirus B19, influenza, CMV and Epstein-Barr virus. In the study, approximately 150 TCR beta chains were listed as associated with cytomegalovirus. V-gene and J-gene trimming of TCR beta chains was associated with a missense DCLRE1C variant in a later genetic analysis, and the association was replicated in an independent cohort. A cluster of highly shared sequence variants was judged likely to represent a technical artifact of the sequencing pipeline. Specific HLA alleles were associated with 15,000 to 20,000 TCR beta sequences at a false discovery rate of 0.05 in a later analysis. The classifier was reported to diagnose cytomegalovirus status with high specificity and sensitivity in both the original and validation cohorts. Because HLA typing was unavailable for some donors at each locus, only the typed subset was used in association tests. In a later analysis, HLA-associated TCR beta chains were found to be more clonally expanded and to have lower generation probabilities than equally common non-associated chains. Because counts were too low, roughly 16 rarely observed V segments, including chromosome 9 orphons, were excluded from the earlier analysis of around 640 of the donors. In a later analysis, TCR association rates were found to vary across HLA loci, with the most associated TCRs seen for DRB1 alleles and the fewest for HLA-C alleles.

The library was generated by the immunoSEQ multiplex PCR assay. The multiplex PCR relied on a mix of 60 forward primers for TCR Vbeta segments and 13 reverse primers for TCR Jbeta segments. A multiplex PCR assay on genomic DNA amplified the CDR3 region of rearranged TCR beta genes. On the Illumina HiSeq System, the amplified TCR beta libraries were sequenced as 87-base-pair reads. Concerning the study's data processing: Across the roughly 670 repertoires, a later analysis counted tens of millions of unique TCR beta chains, roughly 11 million of which were shared by at least two donors. Raw reads were error-corrected and collapsed into unique sequences by a nearest-neighbor algorithm in which closely related sequences were merged to remove PCR and sequencing errors. To assign V, D and J gene segments, CDR3 sequences were aligned to IMGT reference sequences. For a sequence to be retained, a match of at least six nucleotides to both a V gene segment and a J gene segment was required. A rearrangement was called productive if the CDR3 had no stop codons and remained in frame with V and J, and every other rearrangement was called non-productive. CDR3 was defined by IMGT convention, running from the second conserved V-encoded cysteine to the conserved J-encoded phenylalanine. The earlier analysis of some 580 of the donors excluded any sequence lacking an unambiguous match to a single V gene segment. An earlier analysis of fewer than 750 of the donors called V segments functional above 56.7% productive rearrangements and segregating when the between-donor standard deviation exceeded 5%. A statistical classification framework was built to diagnose cytomegalovirus status from the catalog of TCR beta chain sequences. In a later analysis, V and J genes were assigned by comparing TCR nucleotide sequences against IMGT/GENE-DB human TR gene sequences. A later analysis assigned CDR3 sequences and most-parsimonious VDJ recombination scenarios with the TCRdist pipeline. In a later analysis, each TCR beta chain was defined by its CDR3 amino acid sequence together with its V-gene family, and reads lacking a unique V-gene family were excluded. As a way to deal with suspected cross-contamination and a sequencing artifact, a later analysis dropped over 550 nucleotide sequences that were highly shared and had low generation probability. In a later analysis, a clonal expansion index for each public chain was calculated from normalized within-repertoire ranks of inferred template counts. A later analysis computed generation probabilities with a VDJ recombination model fitted to out-of-frame rearrangements, and checked the results against IGoR. Hypergeometric tests were used in a later analysis to score TCR-TCR, TCR-HLA and TCR-CMV co-occurrence, with a repertoire-size bias correction applied to the TCR pairs. False discovery rates were estimated in a later analysis by permuting HLA or CMV assignments 20 times. In a later analysis, co-occurring TCRs were grouped with DBSCAN, and TCRdist sequence similarity was added when clustering was performed within HLA-allele-positive subsets. Repertoires with fewer than 30,000 or more than 120,000 public chains were left out of co-occurrence clustering, as were about 5 repertoires with anomalous nucleotide sharing. TCRdb carries this immuneACCESS record with in-frame sequences only. Its versions omit some clonotypes, under half of them owing to an unresolved V gene in the studies checked, with the rest unexplained. From that table come the V and J calls and clone size; the DNA was used to work out D and trimming. This sample lists around 76,000 clones; about 81% were detected once. Jointly, the top ten make up roughly 9% of the sample.

In its sample, this clone was seen a few times. No cognate antigen has been identified for it. Within one base of it there is no much larger clone, and no base qualities were kept. The cohort consisted of 666 healthy bone marrow donors. At the time of sampling, every cohort member was nominally healthy, though immune exposures that went unrecorded were likely present. The donor was CMV seropositive and belonged to the group of 250 to 300 seropositive cohort members. A peripheral blood sample was provided by each donor, and peripheral blood mononuclear cells were used for TCR beta sequencing. Genomic DNA extraction from the blood cell samples was performed with the Qiagen DNeasy Blood Extraction Kit. Material: PBMCs. The receptor was isolated from a woman aged 40 to 55 in good health and CMV-seropositive.

The CDR3 protein sequence reads: CASSRTGSNTEAFF. The DNA sequence is given as TGTGCCAGTAGTAGGACAGGGTCGAACACTGAAGCTTTCTTT. The chain employs TRBV19 and TRBJ1-1, and 8 junction bases match TRBD1. From the cysteine up to the phenylalanine, the CDR3 has a length of 14 residues. Of all the DNA, just the CDR3 is kept, 42 bases in frame from base 1. Germline trimming amounts to 4 bases on V and 1 base on J, with 2 as the count of junction bases outside the gene matches. CDR1 and CDR2, looked up from the germline V gene (reference sequence), are LNHDA and SQIVND.